This TCR beta chain was sequenced in a study of T-cell reconstitution after alpha-beta-depleted transplantation in children (dated by TCRdb to the mid-2010s). About the investigation overall: T-cell immune reconstitution after TCRalphabeta/CD19-depleted allogeneic hematopoietic cell transplantation in children was quantitatively tracked in the study by means of TCR repertoire profiling.

This sample's treatment or condition label indicates: allogeneic hematopoietic cell transplantation with graft depleted of TCRalphabeta T cells and CD19 B cells. The children who served as transplant recipients had been given grafts of TCRalphabeta/CD19-depleted allogeneic hematopoietic cells. The paper's findings and limits, for the study overall: In some patients, high TCRbeta diversity at day 60 was attributed to recipient T cells and intrathymic progenitors that had survived conditioning. Over the following months the frequencies of hyperexpanded clones went down, and after one year T-cell counts and TCRbeta diversity were mostly credited to newly produced T cells. The apparently early recovery of alphabetaT-cell counts about two months after transplant reportedly depended on only several hundred rapidly expanded clones that came from non-depleted graft cells.

Receptors were amplified or captured by PCR. The sequencing machine was an Illumina HiSeq 2500. TCR library preparation used molecular barcoding, with unique molecular identifiers applied to normalize quantification of the TCRbeta repertoire. TCRdb reran the public reads through fastp at Q25 and MiXCR, keeping productive beta chains. One record per CDR3 amino acid sequence lists the most common genes and DNA. Recorded for this sample are about a million distinct CDR3 sequences; about 26% of them occurred a single time. The leading ten clones occupy 25% to 35% of the sample. The CDR3 holds 16 amino acids from the cysteine to the phenylalanine. Only the CDR3 region is kept as DNA, spanning 48 bases read in frame from base 1. Trimming leaves V shorter by 6 bases and J shorter by 2 bases, with the junction holding 10 bases beyond the gene matches. Worth noting for this clonotype: What antigen it recognizes has not been identified. Base qualities are not provided; no much larger clone lies one nucleotide away.

Sequences were derived from PBMCs, mostly from graft donor cells, sampled 360 days after TCRalphabeta/CD19-depleted stem cell transplant. The rearrangement joined TRBV12-3 or TRBV12-4 to TRBJ2-3; 8 bases in the junction line up with TRBD1. The sequence was collected from a boy younger than two who had a stem cell transplant for SCID, so the T cells may come from the graft donor. The DNA reads as follows: TGTGCCAGCAGCTTGGACAGGGCGGTAGACACAGATACGCAGTATTTT. Translated, this is CASSLDRAVDTDTQYF.